This T cell receptor (beta chain) was found in a study of T cells in localized non-small cell lung cancer (dated by TCRdb to 2020 to 2022). For the wider study: The study analyzed T cell repertoires of 236 early-stage NSCLC patients, comparing tumors and uninvolved tumor-adjacent lungs. The cohort comprised approximately 240 treatment-naïve NSCLC patients with resected, localized lung tumors. A mean age of about 66 years was recorded for the NSCLC patients, of whom under 150 were male and about 100 were female.

Study-level results and caveats: A median of approximately 57 of the top 100 tumor clones were detected in paired uninvolved adjacent lung, and around 30 of these tumor clones were also found among the top 100 clones of the paired uninvolved adjacent lung. Because the study design was exploratory, TCR variables were selected using unadjusted p-values without false-discovery rate correction. Because multi-region tumor sequencing was not done, intratumor heterogeneity could not be ruled out. Uninvolved tumor-adjacent lung showed the highest T cell clonality, higher than tumor, which suggests more focused antigenic responses in the uninvolved tumor-adjacent lung. Higher blood T cell density associated with longer overall survival, while higher adjacent-lung clonality associated with shorter survival.

At diagnosis, peripheral blood, uninvolved tumor-adjacent lung and tumor were collected and were preserved as a mix of fresh-frozen and FFPE material. For TCR repertoire profiling, the blood samples were analyzed as peripheral blood mononuclear cells. In the germline V gene, CDR1 corresponds to SGHDT and CDR2 to YYEEEE. Measured from the cysteine to the phenylalanine, the CDR3 is 12 residues long. CDR3 DNA is the only sequence kept; it has 36 bases, read in frame from the first base. Deletion took 0 bases off V and 6 bases off J, with a span of 7 bases between the germline ends. Turning to this clone: Its antigen specificity is not known. Per-base qualities were not stored, and no clone one base away is much larger.

The immunoSEQ Assay was used to sequence TCR beta CDR3 regions from DNA. Turning to the authors' computational methods: T cell density was computed as TCR beta template counts normalized to usable DNA estimated by amplifying housekeeping genes. Using the preseqR package, richness was estimated by extrapolating to 120,000 templates for tissue samples and 400,000 templates for PBMC samples. Clonality was defined as one minus Pielou's evenness. To identify tissue-enriched TCRs, differential abundance testing was run on productive amino-acid clonotypes with a minimum total count of 5 and an alpha of 0.1. The Jaccard Index and the Morisita Overlap Index were used to quantify repertoire overlap between compartments. GLIPH clustered TCR beta CDR3s with public tetramer-defined viral CDR3s; viral motifs required at least three viral sequences plus V-gene enrichment. TCRdb retrieved this table from immuneACCESS and kept in-frame rearrangements only. Not all clones are present; in checked studies, unresolved V genes account for under half, and no reason is known for the remainder. That table supplies the V and J calls and clone size; D and trimming were determined from the DNA. Recorded for this sample are about 41,000 clones; around 83% of them occurred a single time. The top ten clonotypes cover roughly 6.9% of the sample.

The sequence derives from a woman between 18 and 50 years old with stage III lung adenocarcinoma. The sample was peripheral blood, taken before any cancer treatment. This receptor chain uses TRBV5-6 and TRBJ2-7; the D gene remains uncertain. Read as DNA, the sequence is TGTGCCAGCAGCTTGGCTCATCGCGAGCAGTACTTC. This translates into CASSLAHREQYF.